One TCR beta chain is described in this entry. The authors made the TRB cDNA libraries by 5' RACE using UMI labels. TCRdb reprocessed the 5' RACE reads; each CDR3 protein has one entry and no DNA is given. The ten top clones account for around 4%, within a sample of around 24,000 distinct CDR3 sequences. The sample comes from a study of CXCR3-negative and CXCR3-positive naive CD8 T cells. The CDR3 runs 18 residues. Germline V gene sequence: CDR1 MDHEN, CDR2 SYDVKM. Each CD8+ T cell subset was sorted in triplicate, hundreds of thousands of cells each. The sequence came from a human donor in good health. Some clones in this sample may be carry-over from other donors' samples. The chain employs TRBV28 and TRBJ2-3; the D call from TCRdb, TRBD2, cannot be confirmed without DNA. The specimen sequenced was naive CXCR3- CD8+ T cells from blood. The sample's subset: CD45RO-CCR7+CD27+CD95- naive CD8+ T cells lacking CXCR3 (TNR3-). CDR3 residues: CASSLPLTSGSSTDTQYF.